This paragraph covers one T cell receptor (beta chain) sequence. The antigen remains undetermined. This entry comes from a study of T cell responses to AZD1222 COVID-19 vaccine. Study findings and constraints: Donor demographics were predominantly white British with a female majority; clonal diversity may be underestimated. The number of AZD1222 recipients seropositive at baseline was only 6 or 7. Dominant CD4 TCR responses targeted spike regions 160-218 and 743-854.

Sequenced by immunoSEQ multiplex PCR; TCRdb stores in-frame clones only, minus some. In the table there are about 120,000 clones, around 82% of which are singletons. Sequencing used peripheral blood, obtained on day 0 of AZD1222 vaccination. The sequence derives from an adult in good health.

The CDR3 DNA sequence: TGTGCCAGCAGACCGGGACAGGGTCGGCCCCAGCATTTT. Protein: CASRPGQGRPQHF. The gene calls are TRBV6-5 and TRBJ1-5, with 9 nucleotides matching TRBD1. CDR3 length equals 13 residues. V trimming: 6 bases; J trimming: 9 bases; junction bases outside the gene matches: 6. Germline V lookup: CDR1 MNHEY, CDR2 SVGAGI.